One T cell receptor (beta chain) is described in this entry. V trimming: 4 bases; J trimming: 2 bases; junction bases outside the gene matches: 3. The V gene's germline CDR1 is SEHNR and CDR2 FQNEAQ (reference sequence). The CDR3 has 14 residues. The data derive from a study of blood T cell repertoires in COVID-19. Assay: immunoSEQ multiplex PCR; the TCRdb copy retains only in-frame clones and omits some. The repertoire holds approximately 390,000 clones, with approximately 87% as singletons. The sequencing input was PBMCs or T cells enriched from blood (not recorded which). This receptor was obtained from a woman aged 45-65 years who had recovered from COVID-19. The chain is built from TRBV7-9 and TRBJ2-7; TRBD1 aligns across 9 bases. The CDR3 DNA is TGTGCCAGCAGCTCTGGGACAGGGACCTACGAGCAGTACTTC. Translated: CASSSGTGTYEQYF.